The 17 T cell receptor beta chains given below trace back to one sample, sequenced in a study of blood T cell repertoires in COVID-19. Measured with immunoSEQ multiplex PCR; TCRdb has only the in-frame clones, and not every one. This table has under 350,000 clones, about 89% appearing once. Specimen: peripheral blood. The receptors originated from a man aged 35-49 years with acute or convalescent COVID-19.

The CDR3 coding sequence is TGTGCCAGCAGCTTTACAGGGAACACTGAAGCTTTCTTT. Amino acid sequence: CASSFTGNTEAFF. This rearrangement joins TRBV7-3 to TRBJ1-1; possible D gene TRBD1, 5 bases. The CDR3 length is 13 residues. V was clipped by 3 bases and J by 1 base, with 6 bases between them. CDR1 SGHTA and CDR2 FQGTGA come from the germline V gene.

The chain links TRBV7-6 to TRBJ2-3; 9 bases align to TRBD2. In germline, CDR1 is SGHVS, CDR2 FNYEAQ. The CDR3 is 12 amino acids. V shed 5 bases, J shed 11 bases, and the junction held 5 bases outside the gene matches. The CDR3 region is CASSPQAGGQYF. CDR3 sequence (DNA): TGTGCCAGCAGCCCCCAAGCGGGAGGGCAGTATTTT. Filled out from reference TRBV7-6 and TRBJ2-3, the complete variable domain reads GAGVSQSPRYKVTKRGQDVALRCDPISGHVSLYWYRQALGQGPEFLTYFNYEAQQDKSGLPNDRFSAERPEGSISTLTIQRTEQRDSAMYRCASSPQAGGQYFGPGTRLTVL.

V and J are TRBV12-5 and TRBJ1-1; no clear D. The germline V gene encodes CDR1 LGHNT and CDR2 FRNRAP. This CDR3 is 16 amino acids long. V lost 5 bases to trimming and J lost 7 bases, with 23 bases between them. The CDR3 nucleotides are TGTGCTAGTGGTCCCCCGCAAAGCAGAACTCTAGTTGAAGCTTTCTTT. Translated, it gives CASGPPQSRTLVEAFF. Supplemented by reference TRBV12-5 and TRBJ1-1, the full variable domain reads DARVTQTPRHKVTEMGQEVTMRCQPILGHNTVFWYRQTMMQGLELLAYFRNRAPLDDSGMPKDRFSAEMPDATLATLKIQPSEPRDSAVYFCASGPPQSRTLVEAFFGQGTRLTVV.

The chain carries TRBV7-2 and TRBJ2-1, with a weak D call TRBD1 (6 bases). Germline loops: CDR1 SGHTA, CDR2 FQGNSA. This CDR3 is 13 amino acids long. The V and J ends lost 6 bases and 6 bases respectively, with 12 bases between them. The DNA for the CDR3 is TGTGCCAGCAGTTGGGGGCCCCTCAATGAGCAGTTCTTC. It specifies CASSWGPLNEQFF.

The J gene is TRBJ1-2, the V gene TRBV11-2; 7 bases line up with TRBD1. The CDR3 spans 17 residues. Trimming took 0 bases from V and 2 from J; bases not matched to a gene: 9. The germline V gene encodes CDR1 SGHAT and CDR2 FQNNGV. CDR3 region: CASSLEPQGQSNYGYTF. Here the CDR3 DNA reads TGTGCCAGCAGCTTAGAACCACAGGGACAGTCGAACTATGGCTACACCTTC.

The rearrangement links TRBV4-1 to TRBJ2-3; 9 bases fit TRBD2. Trimming took 0 bases from V and 2 from J; bases not matched to a gene: 15. Per germline, CDR1 MGHRA and CDR2 YSYEKL. This CDR3 region has 20 residues. Here the CDR3 DNA reads TGCGCCAGCAGCCAAGATAGGCGGGGGGGCTCCGAATACCCCACAGATACGCAGTATTTT. This codes for CASSQDRRGGSEYPTDTQYF.

This clone has more than one count but fewer than ten. The chain has TRBV6-4 and TRBJ2-2; 7 nucleotides agree with TRBD2. The germline gives CDR1 MRHNA, CDR2 SNTAGT. This CDR3 comprises 14 residues. V dropped 0 bases and J dropped 11; count of bases not matched to a gene: 6. CDR3 in amino acids: CASSDSVGGSELFF. In DNA form, the CDR3 reads TGTGCCAGCAGTGACTCCGTCGGGGGGTCTGAGCTGTTTTTT.

This sequence joins TRBV4-2 and TRBJ1-2; possible D gene TRBD1, 5 bases. The V end was cut by 0 bases, the J end by 0 bases, with 11 bases between. CDR1 and CDR2 (germline): LGHNA, YNFKEQ. The CDR3 spans 16 residues. The CDR3 nucleotides are TGTGCCAGCAGCCAAGATTGGGGCAGGACTAACTATGGCTACACCTTC. Translated: CASSQDWGRTNYGYTF.

A single count supports this clone. Here the CDR3 DNA reads TGTGCCAGCAGCCCTAGGATTGGGTCGAGGGCAAATCAGCCCCAGCATTTT. Protein sequence: CASSPRIGSRANQPQHF. The chain employs TRBV12-1 and TRBJ1-5. TRBV12-1 is a pseudogene locus. The CDR3 is 17 residues long.

In its sample, this clone was seen once. This chain connects TRBV7-2 to TRBJ1-3, with D perhaps matching TRBD1 (5 bases). Trimming shortened V by 6 bases and J by 3 bases, and 12 bases separated the two germline ends. The CDR3 runs 14 residues. Germline CDR1 is SGHTA and CDR2 is FQGNSA. CDR3: CASRPQGGGNTIYF. Written as DNA, the CDR3 is TGTGCCAGCAGGCCTCAGGGAGGTGGAAACACCATATATTTT.

This rearrangement joins TRBV11-2 to TRBJ1-6; weak D call: TRBD1 (6 bases). The V end lost 3 bases, the J end lost 5 bases, and 11 bases lay between the germline ends. Germline-derived CDR1 and CDR2 are SGHAT and FQNNGV. The CDR3 contains 15 residues. This CDR3 reads CASSFSQGNNSPLHF. The CDR3 DNA reads as TGTGCCAGCAGCTTTAGTCAGGGGAATAATTCACCCCTCCACTTT. Complete variable domain (other parts from reference TRBV11-2 and TRBJ1-6): EAGVAQSPRYKIIEKRQSVAFWCNPISGHATLYWYQQILGQGPKLLIQFQNNGVVDDSQLPKDRFSAERLKGVDSTLKIQPAKLEDSAVYLCASSFSQGNNSPLHFGNGTRLTVT.

This chain connects TRBV2 to TRBJ1-1, with 9 bases lining up with TRBD1. This CDR3 has 14 residues. The germline gives CDR1 SNHLY, CDR2 FYNNEI. With V trimmed by 6 bases and J by 0 bases, 2 bases remained unmatched. The CDR3 DNA reads as TGTGCCAGCAGCGGGACAGGGATGAACACTGAAGCTTTCTTT. It translates to CASSGTGMNTEAFF. The full variable domain, with the rest looked up from reference TRBV2 and TRBJ1-1, is EPEVTQTPSHQVTQMGQEVILRCVPISNHLYFYWYRQILGQKVEFLVSFYNNEISEKSEIFDDQFSVERPDGSNFTLKIRSTKLEDSAMYFCASSGTGMNTEAFFGQGTRLTVV.

The rearrangement uses TRBV12-3 or TRBV12-4 and TRBJ1-1; possibly TRBD1 for D (5 bases). The length of the CDR3 is 13 residues. V was clipped by 5 bases and J by 0 bases, with 7 bases between them. Here the CDR3 DNA reads TGTGCCAGCAGTAGGGGCTTGAACACTGAAGCTTTCTTT. It codes for CASSRGLNTEAFF.

The genes are TRBV4-1 and TRBJ2-7; 8 nucleotides agree with TRBD2. V was pared by 0 bases and J by 3 bases, with 4 bases of the junction left unmatched. CDR1 MGHRA and CDR2 YSYEKL come from the germline V gene. The CDR3 extends over 15 amino acids. The CDR3 loop reads CASSQDVRGDYEQYF. CDR3 in DNA: TGCGCCAGCAGCCAAGATGTGCGGGGGGACTACGAGCAGTACTTC.

The chain employs TRBV6-1 and TRBJ1-2; D not certain. Germline values: CDR1 MNHNS, CDR2 SASEGT. V lost 2 bases to trimming and J lost 8 bases, with 15 bases between them. The CDR3 runs to 14 residues. The CDR3 region has the DNA TGTGCCAGCAGTGAATTGTGGGCAGCCCGGGGCTACACCTTC. It codes for CASSELWAARGYTF.

The chain recombines TRBV2 with TRBJ1-1; the D is unclear. The CDR3 is 13 residues long. The V and J ends lost 5 bases and 0 bases respectively, with 7 bases between them. Germline lookup yields CDR1 SNHLY and CDR2 FYNNEI. The CDR3 here is CASSIDMNTEAFF. CDR3 bases: TGTGCCAGCAGTATCGACATGAACACTGAAGCTTTCTTT.

This chain joins TRBV27 and TRBJ1-6; D is possibly TRBD1 (6 bases). V dropped 3 bases and J dropped 9 bases, with 15 bases sitting between them. In germline, CDR1 is MNHEY, CDR2 SMNVEV (reference sequence). The CDR3 contains 15 residues. Here the CDR3 DNA reads TGTGCCAGCAGTTTCAACAGGGTAACGGGTTCACCCCTCCACTTT. The encoded protein is CASSFNRVTGSPLHF.